The sequence of this T cell receptor (beta chain) was determined in a study of human T cells and chemical hapten exposure. Study-wide context: Alopecia areata, totalis and universalis patients, mostly female, were included. Per-sample TCR yields varied mainly from small pooled library volume differences.

Unique molecular identifiers were linked by the library to individual cDNA molecules. TCRdb passed the RACE reads through MiXCR, listing each CDR3 protein once. This sample has tens of thousands of distinct CDR3 sequences, with 9.5% to 13% found just once. As for time point: pre-sensitization, week 0. The sample's treatment: therapeutic diphenylcyclopropenone sensitization with weekly scalp DPC. This sequence was found in a woman aged 45-59 years with alopecia areata. Some clones in this sample may be carry-over from other donors' samples. The sequences come from whole blood, collected in connection with sensitization to the hapten diphenylcyclopropenone (DPC).

DNA of the CDR3: TGTGCCAGCAGAAGGACGATCGAAGCTTTCTTT. The encoded protein is CASRRTIEAFF. This sequence joins TRBV28 and TRBJ1-1; D remains ambiguous. Germline assignment: CDR1 MDHEN and CDR2 SYDVKM. The length of the CDR3 is 11 residues. Trimming took 6 bases from V and 8 from J, leaving 10 bases between them.